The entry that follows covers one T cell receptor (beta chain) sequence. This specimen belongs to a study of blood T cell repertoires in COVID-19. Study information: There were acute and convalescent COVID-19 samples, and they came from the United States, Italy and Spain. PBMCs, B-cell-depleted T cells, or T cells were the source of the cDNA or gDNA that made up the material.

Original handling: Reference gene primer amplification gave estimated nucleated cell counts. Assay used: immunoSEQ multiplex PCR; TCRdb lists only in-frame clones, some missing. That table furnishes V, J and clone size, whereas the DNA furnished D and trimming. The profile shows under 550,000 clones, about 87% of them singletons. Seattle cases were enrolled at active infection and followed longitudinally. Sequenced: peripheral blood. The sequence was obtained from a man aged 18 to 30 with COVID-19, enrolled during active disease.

The CDR3 sequence: CASSQAMRPDTQYF. CDR3 coding DNA: TGTGCCAGCAGCCAAGCCATGAGGCCAGATACGCAGTATTTT. The gene calls are TRBV3-1 (or the pseudogene TRBV3-2) and TRBJ2-3; no definite D call. The CDR3 sequence is 14 residues long. Looked up from germline, CDR1 is LGHDT and CDR2 is YNNKEL (reference sequence). Trimming pared 1 base from V and 4 bases from J, leaving 9 bases between.